A single T cell receptor (beta chain) is shown here with its context. This record belongs to a study of blood T cell repertoires in COVID-19. Study-wide context: Donors in the United States, Italy and Spain gave samples during acute or convalescent COVID-19. In each case, the material was cDNA or gDNA derived from T cells, B-cell-depleted T cells, or PBMCs.

Here immunoSEQ multiplex PCR was the method, and the copy in TCRdb shows in-frame clones only, minus some. This table has roughly 150,000 clones, approximately 88% appearing once. Sequencing input: peripheral blood. The TCR was taken from a human donor in a cohort sampled during active COVID-19.

CDR3 protein: CASRPRGRGVYEQYF. CDR3 nucleotides: TGTGCCAGCAGGCCTCGTGGCAGGGGAGTCTACGAGCAGTACTTC. The gene calls are TRBV3-1 (or the pseudogene TRBV3-2) and TRBJ2-7, with D perhaps TRBD1 (6 bases). Germline loops: CDR1 LGHDT, CDR2 YNNKEL (reference sequence). This CDR3 is built from 15 residues. V gave up 6 bases and J gave up 3 bases, with 18 bases separating them.